This T cell receptor (beta chain) was documented in a study of HIV-infected children after antiretroviral therapy interruption. Study information: Interruption-arm sampling covered weeks 0, 12, interruption end (24 or 48), and about 3 years post-study.

This clonotype has ten or more counts. Treatment indicated: PENTA 11 planned treatment interruption arm or continuous ART arm. Unique molecular identifiers were included in an RNA-based 3' RACE TCR library. TCRdb called the 3' RACE reads again in MiXCR, with one record for every CDR3 protein. Here the sample spans approximately 89,000 distinct CDR3 sequences, approximately 6.9% being singletons. The germline CDR1 and CDR2 sequences are SQVTM and ANQGSEA. This CDR3 has 14 residues. V gave up 6 bases and J gave up 1 base; unmatched junction bases: 6. V and J are TRBV29-1 and TRBJ2-1, with 7 bases identical to TRBD1. The clonotype was recovered from a pool of human donors with HIV. This sample comprised CD45RA+ CD4+ T cells from PBMCs, pooled from several time points, obtained from a donor given antiretroviral therapy, either interrupted or continuous. Indicated subset: naive CD4+ CD45RA+ CD45RO- T cells. The chain's CDR3 is CSVTGAISYNEQFF. CDR3 bases: TGCAGCGTAACAGGGGCGATTTCCTACAATGAGCAGTTCTTC.